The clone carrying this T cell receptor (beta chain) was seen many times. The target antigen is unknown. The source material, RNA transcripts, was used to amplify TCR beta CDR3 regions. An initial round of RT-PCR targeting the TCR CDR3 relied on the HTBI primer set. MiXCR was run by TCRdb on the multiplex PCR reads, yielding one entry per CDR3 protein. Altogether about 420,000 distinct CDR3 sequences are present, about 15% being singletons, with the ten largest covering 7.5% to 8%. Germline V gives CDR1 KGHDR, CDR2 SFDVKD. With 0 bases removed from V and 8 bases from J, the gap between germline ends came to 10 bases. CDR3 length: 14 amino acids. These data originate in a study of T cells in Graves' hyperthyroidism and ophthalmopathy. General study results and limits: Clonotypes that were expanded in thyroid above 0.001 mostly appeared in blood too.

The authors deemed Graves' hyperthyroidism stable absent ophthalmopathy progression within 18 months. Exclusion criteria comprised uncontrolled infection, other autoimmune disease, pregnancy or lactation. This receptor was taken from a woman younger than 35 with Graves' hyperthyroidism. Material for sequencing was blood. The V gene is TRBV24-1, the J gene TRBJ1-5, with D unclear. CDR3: CATSDLRPNEPQHF. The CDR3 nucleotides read TGTGCCACCAGTGATTTGCGGCCGAACGAGCCCCAGCATTTT.